The sequence of this TCR beta chain was determined in a study of T-cell reconstitution after alpha-beta-depleted transplantation in children. This sample's TCRbeta library carried unique molecular identifier barcodes. TCRdb recomputed calls from the PCR reads with MiXCR, one row per CDR3 protein. This table holds about 980,000 distinct CDR3 sequences, under 30% found once. This clonotype was observed a handful of times. Material: PBMCs, mostly from graft donor cells, obtained 360 days after TCRalphabeta/CD19-depleted stem cell transplant. This receptor was identified in a boy under two years old who had a stem cell transplant for SCID, so the T cells may come from the graft donor.

The CDR3 DNA is TGTGCCAGCAGCCGAGCGGGGGCCGACGGGGAGCTGTTTTTT. Translating it yields CASSRAGADGELFF. This chain connects TRBV7-2 to TRBJ2-2; 8 bases align to TRBD2. The CDR3 runs 14 residues. Germline V lookup: CDR1 SGHTA, CDR2 FQGNSA. With 5 bases clipped from V and 7 bases from J, the junction kept 6 bases outside the gene matches.